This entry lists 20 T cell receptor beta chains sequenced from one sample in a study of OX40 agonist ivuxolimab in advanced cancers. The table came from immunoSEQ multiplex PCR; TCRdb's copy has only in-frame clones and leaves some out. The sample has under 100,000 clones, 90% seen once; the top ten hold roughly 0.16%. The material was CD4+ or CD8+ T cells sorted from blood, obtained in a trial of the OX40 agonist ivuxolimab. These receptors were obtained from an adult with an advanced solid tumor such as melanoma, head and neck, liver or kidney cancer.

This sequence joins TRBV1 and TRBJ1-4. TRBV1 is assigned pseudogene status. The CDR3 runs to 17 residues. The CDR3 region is CTSSQSAATGVDEKLFF. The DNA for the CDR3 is TGCACCAGCAGCCAATCCGCAGCGACGGGAGTAGATGAAAAACTGTTTTTT.

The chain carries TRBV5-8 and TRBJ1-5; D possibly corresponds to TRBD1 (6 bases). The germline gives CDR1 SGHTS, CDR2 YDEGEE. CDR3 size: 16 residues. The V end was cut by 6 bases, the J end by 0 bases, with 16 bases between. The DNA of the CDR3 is TGTGCCAGCACCGGCCCGATAGGGGGTAGCAATCAGCCCCAGCATTTT. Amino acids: CASTGPIGGSNQPQHF.

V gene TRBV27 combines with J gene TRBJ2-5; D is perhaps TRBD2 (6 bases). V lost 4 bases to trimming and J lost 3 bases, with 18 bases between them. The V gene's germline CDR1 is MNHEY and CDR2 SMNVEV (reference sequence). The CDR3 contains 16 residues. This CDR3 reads CASSSVLASAKETQYF. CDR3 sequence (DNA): TGTGCCAGCAGTTCAGTGCTGGCTAGCGCGAAAGAGACCCAGTACTTC.

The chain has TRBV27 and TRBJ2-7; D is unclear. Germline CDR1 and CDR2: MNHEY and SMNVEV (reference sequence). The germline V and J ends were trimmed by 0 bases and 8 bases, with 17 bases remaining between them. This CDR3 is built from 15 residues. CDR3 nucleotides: TGTGCCAGCAGTTTATCGAAGGACCGAGATACCAAGCAGTACTTC. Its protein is CASSLSKDRDTKQYF.

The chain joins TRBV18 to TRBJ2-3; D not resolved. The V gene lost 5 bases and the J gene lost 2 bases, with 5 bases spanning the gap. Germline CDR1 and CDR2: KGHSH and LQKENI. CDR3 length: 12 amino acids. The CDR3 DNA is TGTGCCAGCTCAACGTACACAGATACGCAGTATTTT. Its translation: CASSTYTDTQYF.

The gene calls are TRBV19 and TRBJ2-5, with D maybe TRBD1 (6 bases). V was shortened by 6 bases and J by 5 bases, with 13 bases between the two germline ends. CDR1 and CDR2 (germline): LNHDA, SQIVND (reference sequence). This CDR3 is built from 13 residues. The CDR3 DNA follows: TGTGCCAGTAGCCGTTCAGGGGTGGAGACCCAGTACTTC. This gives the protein CASSRSGVETQYF.

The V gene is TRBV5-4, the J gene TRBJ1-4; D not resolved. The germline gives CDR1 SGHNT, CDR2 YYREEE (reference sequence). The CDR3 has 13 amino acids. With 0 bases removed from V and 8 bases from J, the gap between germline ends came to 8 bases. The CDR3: CASSLGGREKLFF. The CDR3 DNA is TGTGCCAGCAGCTTGGGAGGACGGGAAAAACTGTTTTTT.

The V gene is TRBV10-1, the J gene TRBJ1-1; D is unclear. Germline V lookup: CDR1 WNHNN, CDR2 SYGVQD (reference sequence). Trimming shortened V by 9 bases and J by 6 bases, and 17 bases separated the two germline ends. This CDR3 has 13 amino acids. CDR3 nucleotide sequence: TGCGCCAGTTCCCGCGGGGATAGTGCTGAAGCTTTCTTT. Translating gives CASSRGDSAEAFF.

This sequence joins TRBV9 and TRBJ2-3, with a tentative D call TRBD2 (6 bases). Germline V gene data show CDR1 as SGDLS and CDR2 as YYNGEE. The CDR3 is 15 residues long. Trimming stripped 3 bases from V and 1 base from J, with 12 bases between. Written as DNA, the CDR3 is TGTGCCAGCAGCGGGAGGGGTCCCCGCACAGATACGCAGTATTTT. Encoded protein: CASSGRGPRTDTQYF.

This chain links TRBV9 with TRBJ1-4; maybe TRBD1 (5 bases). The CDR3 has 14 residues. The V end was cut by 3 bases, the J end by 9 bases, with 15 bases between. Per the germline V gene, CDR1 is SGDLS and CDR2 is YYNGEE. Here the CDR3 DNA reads TGTGCCAGCAGCGGTTCAGGGTTAGGTAAAAAACTGTTTTTT. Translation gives CASSGSGLGKKLFF. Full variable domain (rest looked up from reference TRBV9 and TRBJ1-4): DSGVTQTPKHLITATGQRVTLRCSPRSGDLSVYWYQQSLDQGLQFLIQYYNGEERAKGNILERFSAQQFPDLHSELNLSSLELGDSALYFCASSGSGLGKKLFFGSGTQLSVL.

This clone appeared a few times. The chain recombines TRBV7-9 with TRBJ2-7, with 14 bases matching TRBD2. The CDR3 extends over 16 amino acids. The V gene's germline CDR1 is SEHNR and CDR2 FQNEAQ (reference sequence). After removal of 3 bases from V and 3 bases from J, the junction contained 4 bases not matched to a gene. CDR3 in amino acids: CASSFYGLAGGYEQYF. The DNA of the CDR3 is TGTGCCAGCAGCTTTTACGGACTAGCGGGAGGCTACGAGCAGTACTTC.

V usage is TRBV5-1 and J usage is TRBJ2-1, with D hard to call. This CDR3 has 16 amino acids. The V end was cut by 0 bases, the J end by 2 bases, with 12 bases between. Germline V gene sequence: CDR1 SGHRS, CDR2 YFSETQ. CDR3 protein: CASSLDPGRTYNEQFF. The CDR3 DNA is TGCGCCAGCAGCTTGGATCCAGGCCGAACCTACAATGAGCAGTTCTTC.

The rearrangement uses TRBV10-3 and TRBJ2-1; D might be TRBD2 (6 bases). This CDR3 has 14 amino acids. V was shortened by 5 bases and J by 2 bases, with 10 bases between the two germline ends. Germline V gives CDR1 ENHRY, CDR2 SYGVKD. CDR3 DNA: TGTGCCATCAGTAAAGGGACTCCCTACAATGAGCAGTTCTTC. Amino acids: CAISKGTPYNEQFF.

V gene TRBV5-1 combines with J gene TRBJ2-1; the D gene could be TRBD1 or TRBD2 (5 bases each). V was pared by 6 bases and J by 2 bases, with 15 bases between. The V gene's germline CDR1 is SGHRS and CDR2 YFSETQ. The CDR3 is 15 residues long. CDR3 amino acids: CASTTRDRAYNEQFF. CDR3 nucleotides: TGCGCCAGCACCACCCGGGACCGGGCCTACAATGAGCAGTTCTTC.

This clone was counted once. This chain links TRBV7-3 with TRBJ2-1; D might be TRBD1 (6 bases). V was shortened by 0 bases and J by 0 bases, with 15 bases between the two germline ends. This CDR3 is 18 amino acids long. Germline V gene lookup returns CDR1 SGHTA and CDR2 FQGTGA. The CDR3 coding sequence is TGTGCCAGCAGCTTAACGGGGGCGGTATCGGGCTCCTACAATGAGCAGTTCTTC. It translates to CASSLTGAVSGSYNEQFF. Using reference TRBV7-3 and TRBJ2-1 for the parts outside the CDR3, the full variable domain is GAGVSQTPSNKVTEKGKYVELRCDPISGHTALYWYRQSLGQGPEFLIYFQGTGAADDSGLPNDRFFAVRPEGSVSTLKIQRTERGDSAVYLCASSLTGAVSGSYNEQFFGPGTRLTVL.

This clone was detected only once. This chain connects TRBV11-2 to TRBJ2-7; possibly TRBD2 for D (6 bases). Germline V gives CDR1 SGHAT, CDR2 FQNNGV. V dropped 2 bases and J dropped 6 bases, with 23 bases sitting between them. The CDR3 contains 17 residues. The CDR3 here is CASSLYARGSKYSEQYF. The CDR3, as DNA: TGTGCCAGCAGCTTATACGCCCGGGGGAGTAAGTATTCCGAGCAGTACTTC.

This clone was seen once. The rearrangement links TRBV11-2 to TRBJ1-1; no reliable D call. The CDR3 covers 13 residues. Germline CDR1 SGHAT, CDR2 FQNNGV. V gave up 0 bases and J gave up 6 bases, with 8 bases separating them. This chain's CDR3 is CASSLDRMAEAFF. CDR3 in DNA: TGTGCCAGCAGCTTAGATCGCATGGCTGAAGCTTTCTTT.

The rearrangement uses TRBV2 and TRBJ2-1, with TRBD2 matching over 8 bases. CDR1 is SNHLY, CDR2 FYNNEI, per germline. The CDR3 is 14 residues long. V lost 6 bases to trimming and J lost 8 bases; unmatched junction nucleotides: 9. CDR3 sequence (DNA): TGTGCCAGCAGCCCAGGGGCCGGGAGGGATGAGCAGTTCTTC. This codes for CASSPGAGRDEQFF. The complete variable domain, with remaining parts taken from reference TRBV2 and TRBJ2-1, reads EPEVTQTPSHQVTQMGQEVILRCVPISNHLYFYWYRQILGQKVEFLVSFYNNEISEKSEIFDDQFSVERPDGSNFTLKIRSTKLEDSAMYFCASSPGAGRDEQFFGPGTRLTVL.

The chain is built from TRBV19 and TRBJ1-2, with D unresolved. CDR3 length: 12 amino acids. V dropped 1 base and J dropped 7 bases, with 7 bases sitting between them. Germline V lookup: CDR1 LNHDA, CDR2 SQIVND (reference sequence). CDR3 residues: CASSIAAFGYTF. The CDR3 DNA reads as TGTGCCAGTAGTATAGCCGCTTTTGGCTACACCTTC.

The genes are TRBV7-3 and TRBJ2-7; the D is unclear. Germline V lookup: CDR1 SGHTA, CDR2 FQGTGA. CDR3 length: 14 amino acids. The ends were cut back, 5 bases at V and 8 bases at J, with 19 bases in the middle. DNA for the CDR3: TGTGCCAGCAGCCCCTCGCCACGGGTTCTGAAGCAGTACTTC. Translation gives CASSPSPRVLKQYF.